This passage covers 8 T cell receptor beta chains from one sample sequenced in a study of tumor and adjacent non-tumor tissue in lung cancer. RNA was extracted from bulk tissue without any cell sorting. Distant lung tissue was collected more than 3 cm away from the tumor edge. Three rounds of nested PCR, following a modified ARM-PCR protocol, produced the TCRbeta library. A single record per CDR3 protein comes from TCRdb applying MiXCR to the multiplex PCR reads. The table shows 90,000 to 110,000 distinct CDR3 sequences, with roughly two thirds occurring only once. The sequenced sample was distant non-tumor lung tissue. The receptors come from a man between 60 and 70 years old with non-small cell lung cancer.

This clonotype was picked up a small number of times. The CDR3 nucleotides are TGTGCCAGTAGTGTTACTAGCGGGGGCAACACCGGGGAGCTGTTTTTT. Translating gives CASSVTSGGNTGELFF. V is TRBV19 and J is TRBJ2-2; TRBD2 matches 11 bases. J gave up 2 bases and V 5 bases, and 4 bases lay outside the gene matches. This CDR3 is built from 16 residues. Germline V gives CDR1 LNHDA, CDR2 SQIVND (reference sequence).

About this clonotype: This clone may be a read error of a much larger clone one base away. This rearrangement joins TRBV5-6 to TRBJ2-2; 8 positions match TRBD2. The germline V gene has CDR1 SGHDT and CDR2 YYEEEE. The CDR3 length is 15 residues. CDR3 residues: CASRKGLEGTGELLF. CDR3 nucleotides: TGTGCCAGCAGGAAGGGACTAGAAGGCACCGGGGAGCTGCTTTTT.

Of note for this clonotype: A junction end diverges from the germline sequence, so it may reflect a read error. The genes are TRBV11-1 and TRBJ2-7; 12 bases align to TRBD2. The CDR3 is 15 residues long. Germline-derived CDR1 and CDR2 are SGHAT and FQDESV (reference sequence). The CDR3 DNA follows: TGTGCCAGCACCTCGAGGACTAGCGGGACCTACGGGCAGTACTTC. It encodes CASTSRTSGTYGQYF.

Many counts were recorded for this clonotype. The chain combines TRBV6-1 with TRBJ1-1; D gene unclear. The germline V gene encodes CDR1 MNHNS and CDR2 SASEGT. This CDR3 contains 11 residues. The V end lost 6 bases, the J end lost 7 bases, and 9 bases lay between the germline ends. CDR3 nucleotides: TGTGCCAGCAGGCGGGAGAATGAAGCTTTCTTT. Translation gives CASRRENEAFF.

The CDR3 sequence is CSVVAVCVAGVDEQYF. The CDR3 bases are TGCAGCGTTGTCGCCGTGTGTGTAGCGGGAGTCGACGAGCAGTACTTC. The chain combines TRBV29-1 with TRBJ2-7; TRBD2 agrees at 9 bases. CDR1 and CDR2 from the germline V gene are SQVTM and ANQGSEA. V trimming: 4 bases; J trimming: 5 bases; junction bases outside the gene matches: 15. The CDR3 sequence is 16 residues long.

In the case of this clonotype: The junction differs from germline at one of its ends, possibly a read error. The J gene is TRBJ1-4, the V gene TRBV20-1, with a tentative D call TRBD1 (5 bases). Germline V gene data show CDR1 as DFQATT and CDR2 as SNEGSKA (reference sequence). The CDR3 spans 15 residues. The CDR3 reads CSARPRIGTNEKLLF. For the CDR3, the DNA is TGCAGTGCTAGGCCCCGTATTGGGACTAATGAAAAACTGCTTTTT.

This clonotype was found a few times. The CDR3 region is CASRRAGGYSYEQYF. CDR3 bases: TGTGCCAGCCGCCGAGCAGGGGGCTACTCCTACGAGCAGTACTTC. The V and J genes are TRBV19 and TRBJ2-7; 8 nucleotides match TRBD1. CDR3 length: 15 residues. CDR1 is LNHDA and CDR2 is SQIVND in the germline V gene (reference sequence). J gave up 0 bases and V 9 bases, and 10 bases lay outside the gene matches.

The sample holds one count of this clonotype. This CDR3 fails to terminate in the conserved phenylalanine or tryptophan, so it likely reflects a read error. This chain links TRBV6-6 with TRBJ2-1, with 10 bases matching TRBD2. The CDR3 loop spans 19 amino acids. Germline V gene data show CDR1 as MNHNY and CDR2 as SVGAGI (reference sequence). CDR3 DNA sequence: TGTGCCAGCATGGAAGCGGGAGGGCAGAGGAAGCAGGGCTACAATAAGCAGTTCTTA. Translated, it gives CASMEAGGQRKQGYNKQFL.